This TCR beta chain appears in the sequencing data of a study of blood T cell repertoires in COVID-19. Study at large: COVID-19 samples from acute and convalescent phases originated in the United States, Italy and Spain. Sample material is recorded as cDNA or gDNA derived from T cells, B-cell-depleted T cells, or PBMCs.

The CDR3 has 13 amino acids. The germline CDR1 and CDR2 sequences are KGHSH and LQKENI. V was clipped by 2 bases and J by 6 bases, with 9 bases between them. This clone was counted once. Authors' methods: Amplification of reference gene primers was used by the study to estimate nucleated cell counts. The method was immunoSEQ multiplex PCR; TCRdb's version includes in-frame clones alone and lacks a portion of them. The DNA was the basis for D and trimming; V, J and clone size are from that table. The sample consists of around 80,000 clones, about nine tenths of them appearing once. This receptor was taken from a human donor in a cohort sampled during active COVID-19. Sequenced material: peripheral blood. V and J are TRBV18 and TRBJ2-3; D is undetermined. In DNA form, the CDR3 reads TGTGCCAGCTCACCAACCGAGGCGGATACGCAGTATTTT. Its protein product is CASSPTEADTQYF.